This TCR beta chain was sequenced during a study of regulatory dendritic cells for organ transplantation. About the study: Monocytes received vitamin D3 on days 0 and 4, IL-10 on day 4.

To note about this clone: Its antigen is unknown.

Method: immunoSEQ multiplex PCR; TCRdb's copy keeps in-frame clones and lacks some. In the table there are 9,500 to 15,000 clones, about 60% of which are singletons. V was cut by 5 bases and J by 6 bases, with 20 bases left in between. This CDR3 has 16 amino acids. Per germline, CDR1 SGHTA and CDR2 FQGNSA. Sorted subsets were CFSE-labeled and cultured approximately 5 days with allogeneic dendritic cells. Naive CD45RA+ and memory CD45RO+ CD4+ or CD8+ T cells were FACS-sorted. The study's findings and limits: Naive T cells showed high diversity, memory cells less, memory CD8+ least. Among resting subsets, memory CD8+ cells contained the most alloreactive clonotypes.

Specimen: naive CD8+ T cells from blood cultured with dendritic cells. The subset denotes: CD45RA+ naive T cells. This TCR was sampled from a human donor in good health. The chain links TRBV7-2 to TRBJ2-1; D may be TRBD2 (6 bases). In nucleotides, the CDR3 is TGTGCCAGCAGCCCTAGACCCGGGACTCTTAGCAATGAGCAGTTCTTC. Its protein is CASSPRPGTLSNEQFF. Filled out from reference TRBV7-2 and TRBJ2-1, the complete variable domain reads GAGVSQSPSNKVTEKGKDVELRCDPISGHTALYWYRQSLGQGLEFLIYFQGNSAPDKSGLPSDRFSAERTGGSVSTLTIQRTQQEDSAVYLCASSPRPGTLSNEQFFGPGTRLTVL.